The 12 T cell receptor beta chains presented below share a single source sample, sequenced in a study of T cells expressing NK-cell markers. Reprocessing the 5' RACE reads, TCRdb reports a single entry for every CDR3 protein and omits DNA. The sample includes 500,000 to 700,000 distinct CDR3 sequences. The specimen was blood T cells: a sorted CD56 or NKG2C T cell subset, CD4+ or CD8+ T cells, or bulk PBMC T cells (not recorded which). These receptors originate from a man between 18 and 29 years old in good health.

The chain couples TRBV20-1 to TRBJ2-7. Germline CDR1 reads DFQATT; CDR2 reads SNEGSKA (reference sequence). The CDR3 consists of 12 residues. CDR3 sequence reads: CSAPDRSYEQYF.

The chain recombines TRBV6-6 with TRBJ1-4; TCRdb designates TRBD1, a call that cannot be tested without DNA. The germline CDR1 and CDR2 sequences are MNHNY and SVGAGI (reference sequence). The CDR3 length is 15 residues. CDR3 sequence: CASSYDRVTNEKLFF.

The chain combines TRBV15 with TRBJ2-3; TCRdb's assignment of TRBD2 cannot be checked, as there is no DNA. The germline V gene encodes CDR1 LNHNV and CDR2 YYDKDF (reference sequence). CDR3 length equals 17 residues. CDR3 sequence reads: CATSSVPGLAGSDTQYF. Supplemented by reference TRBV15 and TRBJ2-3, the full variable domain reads DAMVIQNPRYQVTQFGKPVTLSCSQTLNHNVMYWYQQKSSQAPKLLFHYYDKDFNNEADTPDNFQSRRPNTSFCFLDIRSPGLGDTAMYLCATSSVPGLAGSDTQYFGPGTRLTVL.

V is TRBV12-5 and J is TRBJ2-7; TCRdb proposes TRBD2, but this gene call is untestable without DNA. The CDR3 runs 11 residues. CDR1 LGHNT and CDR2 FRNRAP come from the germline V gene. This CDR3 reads CASQSAGEQYF.

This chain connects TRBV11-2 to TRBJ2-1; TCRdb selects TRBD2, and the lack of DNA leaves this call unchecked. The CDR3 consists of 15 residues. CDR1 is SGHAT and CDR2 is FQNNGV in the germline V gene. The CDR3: CASSQGWEGYNEQFF.

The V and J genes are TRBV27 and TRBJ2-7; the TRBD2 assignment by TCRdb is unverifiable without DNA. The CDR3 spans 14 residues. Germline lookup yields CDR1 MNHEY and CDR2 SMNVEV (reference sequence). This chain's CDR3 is CASSSPGLQLEQYF.

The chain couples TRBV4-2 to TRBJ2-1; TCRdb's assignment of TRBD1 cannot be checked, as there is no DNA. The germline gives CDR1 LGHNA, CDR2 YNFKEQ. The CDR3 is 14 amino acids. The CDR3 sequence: CASSLRTLYNEQFF.

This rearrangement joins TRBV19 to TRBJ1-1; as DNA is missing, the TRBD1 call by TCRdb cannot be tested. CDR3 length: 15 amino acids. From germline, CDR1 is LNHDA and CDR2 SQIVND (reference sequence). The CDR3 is CASMPLLGTGTEAFF.

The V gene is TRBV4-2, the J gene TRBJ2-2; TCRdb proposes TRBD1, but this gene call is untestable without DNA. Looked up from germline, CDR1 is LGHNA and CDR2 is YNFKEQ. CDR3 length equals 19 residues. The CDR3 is CASSQAWGLGGQNTGELFF.

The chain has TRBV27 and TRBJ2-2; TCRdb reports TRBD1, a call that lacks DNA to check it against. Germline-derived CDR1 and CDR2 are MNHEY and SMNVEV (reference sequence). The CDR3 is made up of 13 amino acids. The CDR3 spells CASSPTGPGELFF.

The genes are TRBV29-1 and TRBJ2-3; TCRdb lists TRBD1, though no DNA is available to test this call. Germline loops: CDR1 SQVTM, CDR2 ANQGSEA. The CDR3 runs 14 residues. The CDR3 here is CSGGSGRQADTQYF.

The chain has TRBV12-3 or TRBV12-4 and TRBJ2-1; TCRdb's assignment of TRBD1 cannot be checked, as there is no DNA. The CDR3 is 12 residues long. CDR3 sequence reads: CASSLEGGSQFF.